The text below deals with one T cell receptor beta chain. The germline gives CDR1 SNHLY, CDR2 FYNNEI. V shed 6 bases, J shed 2 bases, and the junction held 7 bases outside the gene matches. The CDR3 has 15 residues. The sample is drawn from a study of cytomegalovirus exposure and HLA in healthy donors. Amplification used 60 Vbeta primers and 13 Jbeta primers. Assay used: immunoSEQ multiplex PCR; TCRdb lists only in-frame clones, some missing. The repertoire holds a few hundred thousand clones, with about 80% as singletons. The sequence derives from a girl aged 2 to 10 in good health and CMV-seronegative. The sample was PBMCs. The rearrangement links TRBV2 to TRBJ2-3; 8 positions agree with TRBD2. The CDR3 nucleotides are TGTGCCAGCAGGACAGCGGGGGTCCTCACAGATACGCAGTATTTT. Translating it yields CASRTAGVLTDTQYF.